One sample yielded the 18 T cell receptor beta chains listed below, sequenced in a study of vaccination and CD4 T cells after COVID-19. The sample's treatment: roughly ten-day PBMC culture with coronavirus spike peptide pools or control peptides (ViraFEST assay). Researchers used the Oncomine TCR Beta short-read assay to sequence DNA from cultured CD4+ T cells. TCRdb redid the calling of the PCR reads with MiXCR, one entry per CDR3 protein. Of about 11,000 distinct CDR3 sequences in the sample, roughly half were seen once. No antigen has been identified for these receptors. The source material was CD4+ T cells from blood, cultured in vitro. The receptors derive from a human donor who had recovered from COVID-19.

This clonotype was counted a few times. The V call is TRBV20-1, the J call TRBJ2-3; a weak D match, TRBD1 (6 bases). The ends were cut back, 6 bases at V and 0 bases at J, with 22 bases in the middle. Germline values: CDR1 DFQATT, CDR2 SNEGSKA (reference sequence). The CDR3 length is 17 residues. CDR3 protein: CSARNHRDPRSTDTQYF. The CDR3 nucleotides read TGCAGTGCCAGGAATCACAGGGACCCGAGAAGCACAGATACGCAGTATTTT.

The rearrangement uses TRBV19 and TRBJ2-3; D is unresolved. V was cut by 5 bases and J by 4 bases, with 13 bases left in between. The germline CDR1 and CDR2 sequences are LNHDA and SQIVND (reference sequence). The CDR3 is made up of 14 amino acids. The CDR3 spells CASSQPSAADTQYF. The CDR3 bases are TGTGCCAGTAGTCAGCCCTCCGCCGCAGATACGCAGTATTTT. The complete variable domain, with remaining parts taken from reference TRBV19 and TRBJ2-3, reads DGGITQSPKYLFRKEGQNVTLSCEQNLNHDAMYWYRQDPGQGLRLIYYSQIVNDFQKGDIAEGYSVSREKKESFPLTVTSAQKNPTAFYLCASSQPSAADTQYFGPGTRLTVL.

The chain joins TRBV28 to TRBJ1-6; no definite D call. CDR3 length equals 12 residues. CDR1 is MDHEN, CDR2 SYDVKM, per germline. V lost 6 bases, J lost 12 bases, and 12 bases lay in between. The chain's CDR3 is CASSLEVGPLHF. The CDR3 DNA follows: TGTGCCAGCAGCTTAGAAGTCGGACCCCTCCACTTT. The whole variable domain, remainder taken from reference TRBV28 and TRBJ1-6, is DVKVTQSSRYLVKRTGEKVFLECVQDMDHENMFWYRQDPGLGLRLIYFSYDVKMKEKGDIPEGYSVSREKKERFSLILESASTNQTSMYLCASSLEVGPLHFGNGTRLTVT.

V is TRBV28 and J is TRBJ2-7; D is uncertain. This CDR3 spans 14 amino acids. Germline V gene sequence: CDR1 MDHEN, CDR2 SYDVKM. Deletions cut 1 base from V and 4 bases from J, with 11 bases between. The CDR3 coding sequence is TGTGCCAGCAGTTTATCCGGGTCCCCTTACGAGCAGTACTTC. Translating gives CASSLSGSPYEQYF.

The V gene is TRBV7-9, the J gene TRBJ2-3; D not certain. Germline V gene data show CDR1 as SEHNR and CDR2 as FQNEAQ (reference sequence). The CDR3 is 14 amino acids. Trimming took 6 bases from V and 6 from J, leaving 16 bases between them. In DNA form, the CDR3 reads TGTGCCAGCAGTCCCCAAGGGAAGTGGGATACGCAGTATTTT. Amino acid sequence: CASSPQGKWDTQYF.

J is TRBJ1-2 and V is TRBV27, with D unresolved. This CDR3 has 13 residues. Trimming left V 2 bases short and J 2 bases short, with 6 bases between. Germline-derived CDR1 and CDR2 are MNHEY and SMNVEV (reference sequence). The CDR3 nucleotides read TGTGCCAGCAGTTTACAAGGGAACTATGGCTACACCTTC. The encoded protein is CASSLQGNYGYTF.

The chain combines TRBV20-1 with TRBJ2-3; TRBD2 agrees at 8 bases. Germline V gene data show CDR1 as DFQATT and CDR2 as SNEGSKA (reference sequence). The CDR3 contains 16 residues. The ends lost 4 bases at V and 1 base at J; junction bases unmatched: 10. The CDR3 sequence: CSATSGGWPGTDTQYF. In DNA, the CDR3 is TGCAGTGCTACCAGCGGGGGATGGCCTGGCACAGATACGCAGTATTTT.

J is TRBJ2-7 and V is TRBV27; D assignment may be TRBD1 or TRBD2 (6 bases each). This CDR3 spans 15 amino acids. Germline values: CDR1 MNHEY, CDR2 SMNVEV (reference sequence). Trimming cost V 6 bases and J 2 bases, with 17 bases left between them. The CDR3 nucleotides are TGTGCCAGCAGGAGCTTACAGGGAGGTGCCTACGAGCAGTACTTC. This translates into CASRSLQGGAYEQYF.

This chain links TRBV19 with TRBJ1-5, with 7 bases identical to TRBD1. V shed 3 bases and J 7 bases; nucleotides not matched to a gene: 9. Germline V CDR1 and CDR2: LNHDA, SQIVND (reference sequence). The CDR3 is 15 residues long. The CDR3 DNA reads TGTGCCAGTAGTATCTCTGACAGGGTGAGGCAGCCCCAGCATTTT. Its protein product is CASSISDRVRQPQHF.

The V and J genes are TRBV20-1 and TRBJ2-7; a weak D match, TRBD2 (6 bases). The CDR3 is 15 amino acids. V was shortened by 6 bases and J by 2 bases, with 20 bases between the two germline ends. CDR1 is DFQATT, CDR2 SNEGSKA, per germline (reference sequence). CDR3 sequence (DNA): TGCAGTGCCCGGAACTTTCTTGCGGGAACCTACGAGCAGTACTTC. Amino acids: CSARNFLAGTYEQYF.

This clonotype was detected a few times. This chain joins TRBV28 and TRBJ2-2; D remains unclear. The germline V and J ends were trimmed by 2 bases and 7 bases, with 11 bases remaining between them. This CDR3 has 14 amino acids. Germline V gives CDR1 MDHEN, CDR2 SYDVKM. CDR3 residues: CASSLRQLNGELFF. The CDR3 DNA reads TGTGCCAGCAGTTTACGGCAGTTGAACGGGGAGCTGTTTTTT.

V usage is TRBV5-4 and J usage is TRBJ2-3; 10 bases are a match to TRBD2. The CDR3 spans 17 residues. CDR1 and CDR2 from the germline V gene are SGHNT and YYREEE (reference sequence). V lost 1 base, J lost 0 bases, and 5 bases stayed unmatched. For the CDR3, the DNA is TGTGCCAGCAGCTTGCTGACTAGCGGGTCGAGCACAGATACGCAGTATTTT. Translated, it gives CASSLLTSGSSTDTQYF.

This clonotype was seen only a few times. The chain carries TRBV11-3 and TRBJ2-5; D might be TRBD1 or TRBD2, each matching 5 bases. The CDR3 is 14 amino acids. V dropped 5 bases and J dropped 4 bases, with 14 bases sitting between them. CDR1 SGHNT and CDR2 YENEEA come from the germline V gene. Written as DNA, the CDR3 is TGTGCCAGCAGCCGGGGACCCGAGGGAGAGACCCAGTACTTC. Protein sequence: CASSRGPEGETQYF.

This clonotype was observed a single time. The V gene is TRBV20-1, the J gene TRBJ2-5, with TRBD1 identical over 7 bases. CDR3 length: 14 residues. Unmatched junction bases numbered 11, after V lost 7 bases and J lost 3 bases. CDR1 and CDR2 from the germline V gene are DFQATT and SNEGSKA (reference sequence). Here the CDR3 DNA reads TGCAGTGTATACCGACAGGGCTTAGAAGAGACCCAGTACTTC. It specifies CSVYRQGLEETQYF.

This chain links TRBV27 with TRBJ2-1; TRBD2 matches at 10 bases. Trimming cost V 6 bases and J 8 bases; bases outside gene matches: 4. Germline CDR1 reads MNHEY; CDR2 reads SMNVEV (reference sequence). The CDR3 is 13 amino acids. CDR3 bases: TGTGCCAGCAGAGCGGGAGGGCCATATGAGCAGTTCTTC. Its protein product is CASRAGGPYEQFF.

The chain uses TRBV12-3 or TRBV12-4 and TRBJ1-5, with TRBD1 matching 10 bases. After removal of 6 bases from V and 3 bases from J, the junction contained 11 bases not matched to a gene. The CDR3 covers 17 residues. CDR3 sequence reads: CASRPNTGTGVNQPQHF. The CDR3 coding sequence is TGTGCCAGCAGACCTAACACCGGGACAGGGGTCAATCAGCCCCAGCATTTT.

This sequence joins TRBV28 and TRBJ1-2; D unclear. Trimming pared 3 bases from V and 0 bases from J, leaving 11 bases between. The germline V gene encodes CDR1 MDHEN and CDR2 SYDVKM. The CDR3 runs to 15 residues. The CDR3 loop reads CASSFETGANYGYTF. The CDR3 region has the DNA TGTGCCAGCAGTTTTGAAACGGGAGCTAACTATGGCTACACCTTC.

The chain combines TRBV19 with TRBJ1-4, with 10 nucleotides matching TRBD1. V gave up 7 bases and J gave up 5 bases; unmatched junction bases: 1. This CDR3 has 13 amino acids. Germline V CDR1 and CDR2: LNHDA, SQIVND (reference sequence). The CDR3 DNA reads as TGTGCCAGTACGGACAGGGGGAATGAAAAACTGTTTTTT. Protein product: CASTDRGNEKLFF.